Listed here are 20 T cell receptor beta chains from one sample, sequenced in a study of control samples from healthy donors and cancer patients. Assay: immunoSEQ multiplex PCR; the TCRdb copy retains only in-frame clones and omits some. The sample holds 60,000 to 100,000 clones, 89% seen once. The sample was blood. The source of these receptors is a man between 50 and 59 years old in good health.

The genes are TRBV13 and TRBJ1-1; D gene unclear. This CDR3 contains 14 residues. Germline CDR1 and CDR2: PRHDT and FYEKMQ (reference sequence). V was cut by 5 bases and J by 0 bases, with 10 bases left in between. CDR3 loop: CASSIPYMNTEAFF. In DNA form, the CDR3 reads TGTGCCAGCAGCATCCCGTATATGAACACTGAAGCTTTCTTT. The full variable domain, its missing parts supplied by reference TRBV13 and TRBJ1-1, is AAGVIQSPRHLIKEKRETATLKCYPIPRHDTVYWYQQGPGQDPQFLISFYEKMQSDKGSIPDRFSAQQFSDYHSELNMSSLELGDSALYFCASSIPYMNTEAFFGQGTRLTVV.

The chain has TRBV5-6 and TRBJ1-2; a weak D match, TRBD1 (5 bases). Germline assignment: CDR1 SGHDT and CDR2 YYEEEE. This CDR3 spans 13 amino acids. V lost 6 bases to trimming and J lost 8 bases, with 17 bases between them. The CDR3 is CASIHRDGVGYTF. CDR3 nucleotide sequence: TGTGCCAGCATCCACCGGGACGGGGTGGGCTACACCTTC.

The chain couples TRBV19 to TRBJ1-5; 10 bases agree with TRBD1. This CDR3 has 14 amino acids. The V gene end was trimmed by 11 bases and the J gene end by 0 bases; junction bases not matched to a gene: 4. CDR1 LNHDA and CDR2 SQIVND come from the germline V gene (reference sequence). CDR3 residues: CAGGQGVSNQPQHF. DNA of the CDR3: TGTGCCGGTGGACAGGGGGTTAGCAATCAGCCCCAGCATTTT. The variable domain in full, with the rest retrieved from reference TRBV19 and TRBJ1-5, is DGGITQSPKYLFRKEGQNVTLSCEQNLNHDAMYWYRQDPGQGLRLIYYSQIVNDFQKGDIAEGYSVSREKKESFPLTVTSAQKNPTAFYLCAGGQGVSNQPQHFGDGTRLSIL.

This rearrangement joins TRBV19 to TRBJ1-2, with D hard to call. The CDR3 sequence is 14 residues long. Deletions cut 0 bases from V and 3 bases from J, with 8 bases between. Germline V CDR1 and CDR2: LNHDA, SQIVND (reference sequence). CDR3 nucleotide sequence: TGTGCCAGTAGTATAGACCGTGGAGACTATGGCTACACCTTC. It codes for CASSIDRGDYGYTF.

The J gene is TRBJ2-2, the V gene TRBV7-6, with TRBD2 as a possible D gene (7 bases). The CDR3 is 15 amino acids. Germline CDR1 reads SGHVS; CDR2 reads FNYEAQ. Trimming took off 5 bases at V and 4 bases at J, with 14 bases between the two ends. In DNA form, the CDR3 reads TGTGCCAGCAGCAAAGGAGGGGGGGCCACCGGGGAGCTGTTTTTT. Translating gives CASSKGGGATGELFF.

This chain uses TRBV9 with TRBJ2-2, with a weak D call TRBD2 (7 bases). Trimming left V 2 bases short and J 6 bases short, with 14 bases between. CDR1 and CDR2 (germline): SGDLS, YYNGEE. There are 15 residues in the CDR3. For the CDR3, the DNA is TGTGCCAGCAGCGTCGTACAGGGAGGGGCCGGGGAGCTGTTTTTT. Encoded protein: CASSVVQGGAGELFF.

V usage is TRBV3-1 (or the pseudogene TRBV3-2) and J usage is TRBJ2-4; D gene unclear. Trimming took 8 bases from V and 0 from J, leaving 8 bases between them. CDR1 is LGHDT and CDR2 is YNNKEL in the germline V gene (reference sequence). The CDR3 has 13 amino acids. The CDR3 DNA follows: TGTGCCAGCCGGTCCTTAGCCAAAAACATTCAGTACTTC. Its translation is CASRSLAKNIQYF.

The CDR3 is CASSGDIFYGYTF. In DNA form, the CDR3 reads TGTGCCAGTAGCGGGGACATCTTCTATGGCTACACCTTC. The rearrangement joins TRBV19 to TRBJ1-2; D may be TRBD1 (6 bases). Germline-derived CDR1 and CDR2 are LNHDA and SQIVND (reference sequence). Deletions cut 6 bases from V and 4 bases from J, with 12 bases between. The CDR3 is made up of 13 amino acids.

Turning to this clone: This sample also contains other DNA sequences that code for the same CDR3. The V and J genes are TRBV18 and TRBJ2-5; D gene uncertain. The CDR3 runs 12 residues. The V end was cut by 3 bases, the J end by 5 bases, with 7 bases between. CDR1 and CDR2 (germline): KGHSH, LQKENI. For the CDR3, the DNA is TGTGCCAGCTCACCCGCCGGGGAGACCCAGTACTTC. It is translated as CASSPAGETQYF.

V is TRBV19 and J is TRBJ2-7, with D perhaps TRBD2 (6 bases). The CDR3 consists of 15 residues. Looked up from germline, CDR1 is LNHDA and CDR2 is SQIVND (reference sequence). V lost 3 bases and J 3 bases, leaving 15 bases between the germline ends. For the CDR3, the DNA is TGTGCCAGTAGTATCGGAGGGTTCGGGAACTACGAGCAGTACTTC. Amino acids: CASSIGGFGNYEQYF.

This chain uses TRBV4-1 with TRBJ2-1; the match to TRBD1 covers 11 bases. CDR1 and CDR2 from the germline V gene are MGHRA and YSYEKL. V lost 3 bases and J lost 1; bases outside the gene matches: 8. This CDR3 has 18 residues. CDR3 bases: TGCGCCAGCAGCCATGCCGGGACAGGGGGTTGGTCCTACAATGAGCAGTTCTTC. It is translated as CASSHAGTGGWSYNEQFF.

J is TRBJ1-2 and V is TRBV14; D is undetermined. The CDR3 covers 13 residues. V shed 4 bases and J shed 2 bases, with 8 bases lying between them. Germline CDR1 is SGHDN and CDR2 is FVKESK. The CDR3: CASSRSSNYGYTF. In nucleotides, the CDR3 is TGTGCCAGCAGCCGTTCTTCGAACTATGGCTACACCTTC.

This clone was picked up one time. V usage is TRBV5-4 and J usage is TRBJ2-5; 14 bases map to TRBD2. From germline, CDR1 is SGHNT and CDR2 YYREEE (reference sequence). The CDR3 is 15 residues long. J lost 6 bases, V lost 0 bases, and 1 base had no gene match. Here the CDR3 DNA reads TGTGCCAGCAGCTTGGGACTAGCGGGGGGGCAGACCCAGTACTTC. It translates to CASSLGLAGGQTQYF.

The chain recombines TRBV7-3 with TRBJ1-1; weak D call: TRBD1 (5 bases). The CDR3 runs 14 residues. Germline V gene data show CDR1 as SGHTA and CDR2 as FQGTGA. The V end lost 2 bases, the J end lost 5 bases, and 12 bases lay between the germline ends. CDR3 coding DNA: TGTGCCAGCAGCTTATTGGGAAAGGGGACTGAAGCTTTCTTT. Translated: CASSLLGKGTEAFF. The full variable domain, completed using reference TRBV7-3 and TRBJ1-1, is GAGVSQTPSNKVTEKGKYVELRCDPISGHTALYWYRQSLGQGPEFLIYFQGTGAADDSGLPNDRFFAVRPEGSVSTLKIQRTERGDSAVYLCASSLLGKGTEAFFGQGTRLTVV.

The CDR3 reads CAWANQGNEQFF. CDR3 DNA sequence: TGTGCCTGGGCCAATCAGGGGAATGAGCAGTTCTTC. V and J are TRBV30 and TRBJ2-1; D perhaps matches TRBD1 (6 bases). This CDR3 has 12 amino acids. Trimming removed 5 bases at V and 7 bases at J, with 12 bases between. CDR1 and CDR2 (germline): GTSNPN, SVGIG (reference sequence).

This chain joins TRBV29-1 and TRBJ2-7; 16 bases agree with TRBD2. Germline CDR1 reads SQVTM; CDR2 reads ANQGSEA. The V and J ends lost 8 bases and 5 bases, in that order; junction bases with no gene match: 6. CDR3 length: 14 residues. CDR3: CSFQGTSGGDEQYF. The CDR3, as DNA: TGCAGCTTTCAAGGGACTAGCGGGGGGGACGAGCAGTACTTC.

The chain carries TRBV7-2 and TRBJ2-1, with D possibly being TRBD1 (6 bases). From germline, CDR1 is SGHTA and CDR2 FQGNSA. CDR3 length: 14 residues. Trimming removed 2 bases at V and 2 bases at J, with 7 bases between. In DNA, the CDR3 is TGTGCCAGCAGCTTAAGGGGGACCTACAATGAGCAGTTCTTC. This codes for CASSLRGTYNEQFF.

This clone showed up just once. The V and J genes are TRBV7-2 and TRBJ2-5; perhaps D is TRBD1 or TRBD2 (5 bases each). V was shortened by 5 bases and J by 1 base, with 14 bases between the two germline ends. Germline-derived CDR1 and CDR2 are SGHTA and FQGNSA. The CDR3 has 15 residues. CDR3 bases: TGTGCCAGCAGCCCCCAGGGACGGTTCCAAGAGACCCAGTACTTC. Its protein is CASSPQGRFQETQYF.

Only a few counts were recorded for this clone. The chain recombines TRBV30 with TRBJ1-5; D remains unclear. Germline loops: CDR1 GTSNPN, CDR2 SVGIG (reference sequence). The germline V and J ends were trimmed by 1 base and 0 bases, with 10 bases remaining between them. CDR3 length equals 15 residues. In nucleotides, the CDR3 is TGTGCCTGGAGTGAAGGCAGTTCTAGCAATCAGCCCCAGCATTTT. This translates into CAWSEGSSSNQPQHF.

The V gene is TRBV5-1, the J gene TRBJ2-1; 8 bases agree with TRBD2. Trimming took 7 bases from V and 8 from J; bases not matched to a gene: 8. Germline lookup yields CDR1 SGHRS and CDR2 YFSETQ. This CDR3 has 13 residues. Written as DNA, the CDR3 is TGCGCCAGCCGGAGCGGGGGTCTGTATGAGCAGTTCTTC. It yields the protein CASRSGGLYEQFF. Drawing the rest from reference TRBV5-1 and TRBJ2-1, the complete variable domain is KAGVTQTPRYLIKTRGQQVTLSCSPISGHRSVSWYQQTPGQGLQFLFEYFSETQRNKGNFPGRFSGRQFSNSRSEMNVSTLELGDSALYLCASRSGGLYEQFFGPGTRLTVL.